This note documents a single T cell receptor (beta chain) sequence. This specimen belongs to a study of blood T cell repertoires in COVID-19. Study-level information: Samples taken during acute and convalescent COVID-19 were collected in the United States, Italy and Spain. In each case, the material was cDNA or gDNA derived from T cells, B-cell-depleted T cells, or PBMCs.

Seattle researchers signed up patients amid active infection and tracked them longitudinally. As processed by the authors: Amplification of reference gene primers was used by the study to estimate nucleated cell counts. Sequencing used immunoSEQ multiplex PCR; TCRdb keeps in-frame clones, though not all of them. V, J and clone size are taken as reported in that table, and D and trimming were inferred from the DNA itself. The sample records about 440,000 clones, around 88% being singletons. Germline loops: CDR1 SGHNT, CDR2 YENEEA. This CDR3 contains 17 residues. The V and J ends lost 0 bases and 0 bases, in that order; junction bases with no gene match: 8.

Sequenced input: peripheral blood. This TCR derives from a woman between 45 and 65 years old with COVID-19, enrolled during active disease. This chain connects TRBV11-3 to TRBJ2-7; TRBD2 matches 7 bases. The CDR3 region has the DNA TGTGCCAGCAGCTTAGAGACTAGCTCTCAAAGCTCCTACGAGCAGTACTTC. This translates into CASSLETSSQSSYEQYF.